This T cell receptor beta chain was captured by sequencing in a study of blood T cell repertoires in COVID-19. In the study overall: PBMCs, B-cell-depleted T cells, or T cells provided the cDNA or gDNA that made up the material.

Assay used: immunoSEQ multiplex PCR; TCRdb lists only in-frame clones, some missing. Of tens of thousands of clones in the sample, about 77% were seen once. The V end was cut by 4 bases, the J end by 7 bases, with 18 bases between. From germline, CDR1 is SGHRS and CDR2 YFSETQ. This CDR3 comprises 16 residues. Sequencing was carried out using peripheral blood. This receptor was identified in a woman aged 70-85 years with acute or convalescent COVID-19. The chain couples TRBV5-1 to TRBJ1-6; the D is unclear. The CDR3 reads CASSPFAAAENSPLHF. The CDR3 DNA reads as TGCGCCAGCAGCCCATTCGCGGCGGCGGAAAATTCACCCCTCCACTTT.